The 18 T cell receptor beta chains given below trace back to one sample, sequenced in a study of tissue T cells after allogeneic stem cell transplantation. Assay: immunoSEQ multiplex PCR; the TCRdb copy retains only in-frame clones and omits some. The repertoire holds some 10,000 clones, with about two fifths as singletons. Time point of the sample: mouse harvest day 7 after allogeneic transplant. The graft held 10^6 splenic CD5+ T cells and 10^7 T-cell-depleted bone marrow cells. Sequenced: skin. The source is a female BALB/c mouse given C57BL/6 T cells with graft-versus-host disease after an allogeneic hematopoietic cell transplant.

This clone was counted between two and nine times. Mouse names are used for the genes. The CDR3 reads CASSRGARDTQYF. CDR3 DNA, as far as it was read: TGTGCCAGCAGTCGGGGGGCGCGAGACACCCAGTAC. V gene TRBV26 combines with J gene TRBJ2-5; weak D call: TRBD2 (7 bases). Read coverage stops 1 residue before the CDR3 terminus; the germline J gene supplies the remainder. Germline V gene data show CDR1 as KGHPV and CDR2 as FQNQEV (reference sequence). The CDR3 extends over 13 amino acids. V was clipped by 4 bases and J by 5 bases, with 10 bases between them.

In this sample, this clone turned up a few times. The gene names here belong to mouse. The CDR3 goes on 1 residue after the read ends, and that part is filled in from the germline J gene. The chain uses TRBV3 and TRBJ1-2; D not certain. CDR1 and CDR2 from the germline V gene are SNHLY and FYNGKV (reference sequence). The CDR3 consists of 13 residues. V lost 5 bases and J 0 bases, leaving 7 bases between the germline ends. CDR3 residues: CASSIHSNSDYTF. The part of the CDR3 DNA that was read is TGTGCCAGCAGCATTCACTCAAACTCCGACTACACC.

As regards this clone: Gene names are mouse gene names. The read is 1 residue too short to cover the CDR3 end, so that end is filled in from the germline J gene. J is TRBJ1-3 and V is TRBV26; 9 nucleotides match TRBD1. Germline V lookup: CDR1 KGHPV, CDR2 FQNQEV (reference sequence). This CDR3 spans 14 amino acids. Trimming took 6 bases from V and 4 from J; bases not matched to a gene: 4. This CDR3 reads CASSRDRVGNTLYF. CDR3 DNA (partial): TGTGCCAGCAGCAGGGACAGGGTCGGAAATACGCTCTAT.

Details on this clone: Gene labels here are mouse ones. Coverage ceases 1 residue before the CDR3 finishes, and the germline J gene fills in the end. This chain uses TRBV15 with TRBJ2-2, with 8 bases aligning to TRBD2. The length of the CDR3 is 15 residues. Germline V gene lookup returns CDR1 SGHND and CDR2 FRSKSL. J lost 1 base, V lost 2 bases, and 0 bases had no gene match. The CDR3 reads CASSLLGGNTGQLYF. Partial CDR3 DNA: TGTGCCAGCAGTTTACTGGGGGGAAACACCGGGCAGCTCTAC.

Concerning this clone: The genes are named according to mouse. The read terminates 1 residue before the CDR3 end, so the remaining end is supplied by the germline J gene. This chain links TRBV3 with TRBJ2-7, with 10 nucleotides matching TRBD2. Unmatched junction bases numbered 3, after V lost 6 bases and J lost 4 bases. There are 13 residues in the CDR3. Germline V lookup: CDR1 SNHLY, CDR2 FYNGKV (reference sequence). The sequenced part of the CDR3 DNA is TGTGCCAGCAGGGGGACTGGGGTATATGAACAGTAC. Its translation: CASRGTGVYEQY. The CDR3 as a whole reads CASRGTGVYEQYF.

Notes on this clone: The gene names here belong to mouse. The read stops 1 residue short of the end of the CDR3; the missing end is completed from the germline J gene. The chain combines TRBV15 with TRBJ1-2, with D maybe TRBD1 (6 bases). This CDR3 has 14 amino acids. Trimming left V 6 bases short and J 0 bases short, with 11 bases between. The germline CDR1 and CDR2 sequences are SGHND and FRSKSL. The part of the CDR3 DNA that was read is TGTGCCAGCAGGAGGGACAATGCAAACTCCGACTACACC. Residues: CASRRDNANSDYT. In full, the CDR3 reads CASRRDNANSDYTF.

This clone was observed a few times. The gene symbols are mouse symbols. The read gets to within 1 residue of the CDR3 end, and the germline J gene fills in the rest. The chain uses TRBV19 and TRBJ2-1; D is unresolved. With 1 base removed from V and 0 bases from J, the gap between germline ends came to 8 bases. The CDR3 loop spans 15 amino acids. Germline V gene data show CDR1 as FNHDT and CDR2 as SITEND (reference sequence). The covered CDR3 bases are TGTGCCAGCAGTATAAGGCCAAATAACTATGCTGAGCAGTTC. Translating gives CASSIRPNNYAEQF. The whole CDR3 sequence is CASSIRPNNYAEQFF.

In its sample, this clone was seen a few times. Genes and germline are mouse. The read halts 1 residue ahead of the CDR3 end, with the missing end drawn from the germline J gene. The V gene is TRBV15, the J gene TRBJ2-1; TRBD2 matches 14 bases. The CDR3 runs to 16 residues. Germline loops: CDR1 SGHND, CDR2 FRSKSL. V trimming: 3 bases; J trimming: 7 bases; junction bases outside the gene matches: 5. CDR3 residues: CASSFGTGGAEAEQFF. CDR3 DNA, as far as it was read: TGTGCCAGCAGTTTCGGGACTGGGGGGGCTGAGGCTGAGCAGTTC.

This clone has more than one count but fewer than ten. Gene and germline names: mouse. The read ends 1 residue shy of where the CDR3 ends; the end is completed using the germline J gene. The chain is built from TRBV12-2 and TRBJ2-2, with 8 bases lining up with TRBD1. The germline CDR1 and CDR2 sequences are SGHLS and HYDKME. The CDR3 loop spans 14 amino acids. V was pared by 4 bases and J by 4 bases, with 4 bases of the junction left unmatched. The CDR3 DNA, read in part, is TGTGCCAGCTCCCAGGGGGCAGGCACCGGGCAGCTCTAC. It is translated as CASSQGAGTGQLY. In full, the CDR3 is CASSQGAGTGQLYF.

A remark on this clone: Mouse gene names and germline throughout. The read terminates 1 residue ahead of where the CDR3 ends, so the germline J gene completes it. This chain joins TRBV26 and TRBJ2-1; D unresolved. This CDR3 comprises 15 residues. Germline V gives CDR1 KGHPV, CDR2 FQNQEV (reference sequence). V was trimmed by 4 bases and J by 0 bases, leaving 10 bases between them. The sequenced part of the CDR3 DNA is TGTGCCAGCAGTCGTCTGAGTTATAACTATGCTGAGCAGTTC. Amino acid sequence: CASSRLSYNYAEQF. The complete CDR3 reads CASSRLSYNYAEQFF.

This clone has a handful of counts. Mouse germline and gene names are used. The read finishes 1 residue shy of the CDR3 end, and the germline J gene is used to complete it. The V gene is TRBV4, the J gene TRBJ1-2; maybe TRBD1 (5 bases). The CDR3 extends over 12 amino acids. Germline CDR1 reads LGHDT; CDR2 reads YNNKQL (reference sequence). Trimming left V 4 bases short and J 2 bases short, with 5 bases between. The CDR3 sequence: CASSWGNSDYTF. The CDR3 bases that were read are TGTGCCAGCAGCTGGGGGAACTCCGACTACACC.

Details on this clone: Germline and genes here are mouse. Read sequence stops 1 residue before the CDR3 end, and the germline J gene provides the missing end. The gene calls are TRBV19 and TRBJ2-7; 8 bases are a match to TRBD2. The V gene end was trimmed by 6 bases and the J gene end by 6 bases; junction bases not matched to a gene: 14. The germline CDR1 and CDR2 sequences are FNHDT and SITEND (reference sequence). The CDR3 extends over 15 amino acids. The part of the CDR3 DNA that was read is TGTGCCAGCACTCGGGGGGGGCGGGGGGGGCTTGAACAGTAC. Amino acid sequence: CASTRGGRGGLEQY. The entire CDR3 protein reads CASTRGGRGGLEQYF.

A remark on this clone: The genes are named according to mouse. The read falls 1 residue short of the CDR3 end, and the missing part is taken from the germline J gene. The chain couples TRBV31 to TRBJ1-1; the D gene is possibly TRBD1 (5 bases). Trimming took off 1 base at V and 4 bases at J, with 7 bases between the two ends. This CDR3 has 12 amino acids. Germline CDR1 reads GKSSPN; CDR2 reads SITVG. The CDR3 bases that were read are TGTGCCTGGAGTCCAGGGAGCACAGAAGTCTTC. This gives the protein CAWSPGSTEVF. The entire CDR3 is CAWSPGSTEVFF.

In this sample, this clone turned up a few times. Genes here carry mouse names. The CDR3 end lies 1 residue beyond the end of the read and is filled in from the germline J gene. J is TRBJ2-5 and V is TRBV26; D is uncertain. This CDR3 is built from 11 residues. The V and J ends lost 3 bases and 7 bases respectively, with 5 bases between them. Germline V gene data show CDR1 as KGHPV and CDR2 as FQNQEV (reference sequence). CDR3: CASSLGYTQYF. CDR3 DNA (partial): TGTGCCAGCAGTCTCGGGTACACCCAGTAC.

This clone has more than one count but fewer than ten. Genes and germline are mouse. Read data end 1 residue before the CDR3 end; the end is taken from the germline J gene. The chain couples TRBV13-2 to TRBJ2-7, with 10 bases lining up with TRBD2. The CDR3 contains 14 residues. Looked up from germline, CDR1 is NNHNN and CDR2 is SYGAGS (reference sequence). Trimming at V came to 1 base and at J to 5 bases, leaving 3 bases not matched to a gene. The CDR3 protein is CASGDPGTGDEQYF. CDR3 DNA (partial): TGTGCCAGCGGTGATCCCGGGACTGGGGATGAACAGTAC.

Worth noting for this clone: Germline and genes here are mouse. The read halts 1 residue ahead of the CDR3 end, with the missing end drawn from the germline J gene. The chain has TRBV23 and TRBJ2-3; the table names TRBD2, a call not compared with the DNA. Looked up from germline, CDR1 is KGHTA and CDR2 is FQNQQP. The CDR3 has 15 residues. Incomplete CDR3 DNA: TGCTCCAGCAGTCAAACTGGGGGCAGTGCAGAAACGCTGTAT. Its translation: CSSSQTGGSAETLY. The full CDR3 protein reads CSSSQTGGSAETLYF. Together with reference TRBV23 and TRBJ2-3, the CDR3 gives the full variable domain: DAAVTQKPRYLIKMKGQEAEMKCIPEKGHTAVFWYQQKQSKELKFLIYFQNQQPLDQIDMVKERFSAVCPSSSLCSLGIRTCEAEDSALYLCSSSQTGGSAETLYFGSGTRLTVL.

Concerning this clone: Gene names and germline refer to mouse. The read falls 1 residue short of the CDR3 end, and the missing part is taken from the germline J gene. The chain carries TRBV16 and TRBJ2-4; no clear D gene. V lost 1 base, J lost 7 bases, and 12 bases lay in between. The CDR3 contains 14 residues. Per the germline V gene, CDR1 is SGHSA and CDR2 is FRNQAP. CDR3 DNA, as far as it was read: TGTGCAAGCAGCTTAGTGACGGGGAGGTACACCTTGTAC. This codes for CASSLVTGRYTLY. Given in full, the CDR3 is CASSLVTGRYTLYF. The full variable domain, in which reference TRBV16 and TRBJ2-4 provide the parts outside the CDR3, is NAGVIQTPRHKVTGKGQEATLWCEPISGHSAVFWYRQTIVQGLEFLTYFRNQAPIDDSGMPKERFSAQMPNQSHSTLKIQSTQPQDSAVYLCASSLVTGRYTLYFGAGTRLSVL.

This clone has only a few counts. Gene names denote mouse genes. From the germline J gene comes the end of the CDR3, since the read stops 1 residue before it. V and J are TRBV23 and TRBJ2-4; TRBD1 is taken as the D call from the table, unchecked against the DNA. The CDR3 consists of 14 residues. In germline, CDR1 is KGHTA, CDR2 FQNQQP. This chain's CDR3 is CSSSWTTSQNTLYF. The covered CDR3 bases are TGCTCCAGCAGTTGGACAACTAGTCAAAACACCTTGTAC.